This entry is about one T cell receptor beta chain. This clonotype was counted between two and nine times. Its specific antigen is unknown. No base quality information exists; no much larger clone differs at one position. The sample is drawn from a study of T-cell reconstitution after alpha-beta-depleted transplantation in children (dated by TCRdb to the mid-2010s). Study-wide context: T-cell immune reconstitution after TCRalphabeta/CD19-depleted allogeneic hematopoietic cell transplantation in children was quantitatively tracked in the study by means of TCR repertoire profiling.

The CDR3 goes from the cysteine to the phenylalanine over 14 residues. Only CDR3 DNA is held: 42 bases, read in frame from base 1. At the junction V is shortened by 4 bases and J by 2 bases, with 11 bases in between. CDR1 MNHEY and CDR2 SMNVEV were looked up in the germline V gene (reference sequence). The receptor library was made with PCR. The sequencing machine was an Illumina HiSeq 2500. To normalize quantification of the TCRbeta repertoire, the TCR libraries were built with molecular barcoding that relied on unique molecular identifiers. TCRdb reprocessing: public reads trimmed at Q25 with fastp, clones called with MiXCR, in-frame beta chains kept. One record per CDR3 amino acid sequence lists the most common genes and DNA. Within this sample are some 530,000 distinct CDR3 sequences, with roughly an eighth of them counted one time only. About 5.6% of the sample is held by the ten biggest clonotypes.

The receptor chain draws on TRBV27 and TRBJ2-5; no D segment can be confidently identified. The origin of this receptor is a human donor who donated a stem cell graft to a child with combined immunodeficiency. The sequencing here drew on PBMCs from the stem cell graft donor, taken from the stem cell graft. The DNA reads TGTGCCAGCAGTTGGATGGGCGGACAAGAGACCCAGTACTTC. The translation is CASSWMGGQETQYF.